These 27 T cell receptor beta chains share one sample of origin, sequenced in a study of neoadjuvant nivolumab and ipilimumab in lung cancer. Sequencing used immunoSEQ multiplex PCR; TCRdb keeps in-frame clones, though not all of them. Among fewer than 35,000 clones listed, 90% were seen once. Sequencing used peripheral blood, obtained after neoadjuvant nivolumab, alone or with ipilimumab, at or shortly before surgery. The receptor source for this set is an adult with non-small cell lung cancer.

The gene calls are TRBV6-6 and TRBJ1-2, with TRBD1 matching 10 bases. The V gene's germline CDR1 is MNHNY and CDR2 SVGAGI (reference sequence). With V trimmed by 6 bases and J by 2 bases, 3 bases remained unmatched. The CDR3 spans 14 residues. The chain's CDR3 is CASSPGQGNYGYTF. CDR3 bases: TGTGCCAGCAGCCCGGGACAGGGGAACTATGGCTACACCTTC.

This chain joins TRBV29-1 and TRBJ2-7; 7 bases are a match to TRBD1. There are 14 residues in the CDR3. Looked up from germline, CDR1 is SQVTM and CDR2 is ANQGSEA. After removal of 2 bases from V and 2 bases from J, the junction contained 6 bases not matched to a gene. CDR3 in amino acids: CSVETRDRPYEQYF. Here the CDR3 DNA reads TGCAGCGTTGAAACCCGGGACAGACCCTACGAGCAGTACTTC.

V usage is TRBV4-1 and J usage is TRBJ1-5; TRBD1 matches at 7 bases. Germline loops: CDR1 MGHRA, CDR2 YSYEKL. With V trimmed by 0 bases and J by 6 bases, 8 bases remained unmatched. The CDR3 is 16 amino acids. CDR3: CASSQDPRGRGQPQHF. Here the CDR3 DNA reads TGCGCCAGCAGCCAAGATCCCAGGGGGAGAGGTCAGCCCCAGCATTTT.

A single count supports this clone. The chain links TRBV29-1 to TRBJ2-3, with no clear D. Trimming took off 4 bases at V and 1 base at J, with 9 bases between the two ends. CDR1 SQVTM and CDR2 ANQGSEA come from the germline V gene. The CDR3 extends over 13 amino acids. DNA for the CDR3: TGCAGCGTTGGTGTCCTGGGCACAGATACGCAGTATTTT. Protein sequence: CSVGVLGTDTQYF.

The DNA of the CDR3 is TGTGCCAGCAGCGTAGGTGGGGGGCCCGGGGAGACCCAGTACTTC. Encoded protein: CASSVGGGPGETQYF. The chain joins TRBV9 to TRBJ2-5; D tentatively fits TRBD1 or TRBD2 (6 bases each). Germline CDR1 SGDLS, CDR2 YYNGEE. Between the trimmed V and J ends, which lost 0 bases and 5 bases, there was a span of 14 bases. The CDR3 covers 15 residues.

CDR3 nucleotides: TGTGCCAGTAGCCGGAAGGGGGGGGAATACGAGCAGTACTTC. Its protein product is CASSRKGGEYEQYF. The V gene is TRBV19, the J gene TRBJ2-7; D perhaps matches TRBD2 (7 bases). V was shortened by 6 bases and J by 4 bases, with 16 bases between the two germline ends. Germline V gives CDR1 LNHDA, CDR2 SQIVND (reference sequence). The CDR3 sequence is 14 residues long.

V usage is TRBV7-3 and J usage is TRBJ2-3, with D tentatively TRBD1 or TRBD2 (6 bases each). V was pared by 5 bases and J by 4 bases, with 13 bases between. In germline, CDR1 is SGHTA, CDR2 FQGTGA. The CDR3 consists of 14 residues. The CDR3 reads CASSLGGPPDTQYF. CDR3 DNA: TGTGCCAGCAGCCTTGGGGGGCCCCCAGATACGCAGTATTTT.

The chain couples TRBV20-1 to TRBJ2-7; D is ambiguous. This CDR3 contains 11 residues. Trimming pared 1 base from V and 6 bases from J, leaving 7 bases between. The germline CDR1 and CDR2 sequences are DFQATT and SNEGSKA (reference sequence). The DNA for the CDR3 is TGCAGTGCTAGAGTACGGCTCGAGCAGTACTTC. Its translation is CSARVRLEQYF.

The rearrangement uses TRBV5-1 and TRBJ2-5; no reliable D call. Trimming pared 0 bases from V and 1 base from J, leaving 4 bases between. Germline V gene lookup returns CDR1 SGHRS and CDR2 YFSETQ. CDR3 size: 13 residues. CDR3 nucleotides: TGCGCCAGCAGCTTGGGGGTCCAAGAGACCCAGTACTTC. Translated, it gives CASSLGVQETQYF. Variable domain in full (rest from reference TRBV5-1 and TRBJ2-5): KAGVTQTPRYLIKTRGQQVTLSCSPISGHRSVSWYQQTPGQGLQFLFEYFSETQRNKGNFPGRFSGRQFSNSRSEMNVSTLELGDSALYLCASSLGVQETQYFGPGTRLLVL.

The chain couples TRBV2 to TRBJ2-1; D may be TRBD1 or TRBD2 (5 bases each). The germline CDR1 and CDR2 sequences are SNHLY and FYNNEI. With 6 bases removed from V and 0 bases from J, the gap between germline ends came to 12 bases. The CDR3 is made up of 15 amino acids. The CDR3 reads CASRLGVSSYNEQFF. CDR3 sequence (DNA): TGTGCCAGCAGACTAGGGGTTAGCTCCTACAATGAGCAGTTCTTC.

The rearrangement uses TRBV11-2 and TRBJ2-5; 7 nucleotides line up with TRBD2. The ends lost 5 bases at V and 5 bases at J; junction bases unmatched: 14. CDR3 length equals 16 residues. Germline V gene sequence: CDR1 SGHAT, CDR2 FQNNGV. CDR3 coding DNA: TGTGCCAGCAGCCCAGGTGGGCTAGCGGCCCGGGAGACCCAGTACTTC. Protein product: CASSPGGLAARETQYF.

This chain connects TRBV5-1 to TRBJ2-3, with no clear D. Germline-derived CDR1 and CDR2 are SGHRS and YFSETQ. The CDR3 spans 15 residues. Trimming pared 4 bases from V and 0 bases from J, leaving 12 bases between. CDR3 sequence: CASSAKRTSTDTQYF. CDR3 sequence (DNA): TGCGCCAGCAGCGCCAAGAGAACTAGCACAGATACGCAGTATTTT.

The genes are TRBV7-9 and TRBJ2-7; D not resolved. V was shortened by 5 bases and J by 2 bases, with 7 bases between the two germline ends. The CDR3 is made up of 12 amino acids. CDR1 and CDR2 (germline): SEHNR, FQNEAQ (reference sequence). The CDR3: CASSAGTYEQYF. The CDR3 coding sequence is TGTGCCAGCAGCGCCGGCACCTACGAGCAGTACTTC.

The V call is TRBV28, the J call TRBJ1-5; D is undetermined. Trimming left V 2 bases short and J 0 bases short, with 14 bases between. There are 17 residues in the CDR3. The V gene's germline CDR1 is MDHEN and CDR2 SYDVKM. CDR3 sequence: CASSLRSAAYSNQPQHF. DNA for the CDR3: TGTGCCAGCAGTTTACGCTCGGCGGCCTATAGCAATCAGCCCCAGCATTTT.

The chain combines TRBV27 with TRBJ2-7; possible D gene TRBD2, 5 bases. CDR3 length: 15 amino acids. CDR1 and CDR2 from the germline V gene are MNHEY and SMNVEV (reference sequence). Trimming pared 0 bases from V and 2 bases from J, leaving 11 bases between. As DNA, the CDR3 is TGTGCCAGCAGTTTATCCCATAGCGTTACCTACGAGCAGTACTTC. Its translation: CASSLSHSVTYEQYF.

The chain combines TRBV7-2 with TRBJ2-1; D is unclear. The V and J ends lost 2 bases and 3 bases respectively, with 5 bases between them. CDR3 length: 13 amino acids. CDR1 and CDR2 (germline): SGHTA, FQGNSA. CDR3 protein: CASSLTLYNEQFF. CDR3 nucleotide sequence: TGTGCCAGCAGCTTAACTCTCTACAATGAGCAGTTCTTC.

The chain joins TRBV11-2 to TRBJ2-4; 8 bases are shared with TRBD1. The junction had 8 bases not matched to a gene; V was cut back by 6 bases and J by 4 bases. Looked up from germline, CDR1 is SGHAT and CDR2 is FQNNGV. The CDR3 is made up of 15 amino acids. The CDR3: CASRPTGTGKNIQYF. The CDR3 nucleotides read TGTGCCAGCAGACCGACCGGGACAGGAAAAAACATTCAGTACTTC.

The CDR3 here is CASSLVSGANVLTF. CDR3 nucleotide sequence: TGTGCCAGCAGTTTAGTCTCTGGGGCCAACGTCCTGACTTTC. J is TRBJ2-6 and V is TRBV27; D unresolved. Germline-derived CDR1 and CDR2 are MNHEY and SMNVEV (reference sequence). The germline V and J ends were trimmed by 2 bases and 0 bases, with 2 bases remaining between them. The CDR3 sequence is 14 residues long.

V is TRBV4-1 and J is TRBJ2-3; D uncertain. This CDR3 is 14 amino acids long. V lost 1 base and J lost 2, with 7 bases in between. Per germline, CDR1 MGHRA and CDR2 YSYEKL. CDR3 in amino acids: CASSQGGTTDTQYF. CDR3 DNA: TGCGCCAGCAGCCAAGGGGGAACCACAGATACGCAGTATTTT.

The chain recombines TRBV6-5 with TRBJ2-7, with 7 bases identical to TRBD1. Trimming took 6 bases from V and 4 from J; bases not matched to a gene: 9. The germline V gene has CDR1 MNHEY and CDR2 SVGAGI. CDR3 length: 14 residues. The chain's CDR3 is CASRTGTVNYEQYF. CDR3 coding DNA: TGTGCCAGCAGGACAGGGACAGTGAATTACGAGCAGTACTTC.

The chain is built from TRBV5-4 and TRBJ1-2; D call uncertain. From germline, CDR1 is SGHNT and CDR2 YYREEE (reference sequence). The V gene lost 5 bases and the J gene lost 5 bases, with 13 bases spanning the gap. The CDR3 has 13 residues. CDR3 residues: CASRRQGRYGYTF. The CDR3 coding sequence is TGTGCCAGCAGAAGGCAAGGGAGGTATGGCTACACCTTC.

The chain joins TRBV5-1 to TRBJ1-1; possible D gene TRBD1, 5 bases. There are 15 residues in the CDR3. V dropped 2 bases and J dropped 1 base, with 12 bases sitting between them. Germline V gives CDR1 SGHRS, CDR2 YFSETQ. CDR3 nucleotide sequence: TGCGCCAGCAGCTTAACCGGGACGGAGAACACTGAAGCTTTCTTT. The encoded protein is CASSLTGTENTEAFF.

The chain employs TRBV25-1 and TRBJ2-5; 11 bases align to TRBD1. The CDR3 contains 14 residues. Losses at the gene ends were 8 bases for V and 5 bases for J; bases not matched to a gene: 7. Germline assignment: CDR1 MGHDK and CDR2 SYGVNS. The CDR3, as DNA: TGTGCCAGCTTGGACAGGGGGCGGGGGGAGACCCAGTACTTC. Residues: CASLDRGRGETQYF.

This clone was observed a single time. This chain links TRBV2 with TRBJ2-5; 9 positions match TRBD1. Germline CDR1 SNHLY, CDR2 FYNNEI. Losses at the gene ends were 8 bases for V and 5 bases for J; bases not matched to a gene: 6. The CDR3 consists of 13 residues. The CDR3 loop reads CASGQGIRETQYF. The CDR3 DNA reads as TGTGCCAGCGGACAGGGGATTCGGGAGACCCAGTACTTC.

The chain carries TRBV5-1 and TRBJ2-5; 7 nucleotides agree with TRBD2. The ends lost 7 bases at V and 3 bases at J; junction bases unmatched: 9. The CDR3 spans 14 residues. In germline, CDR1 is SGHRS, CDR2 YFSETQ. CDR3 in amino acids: CASGPGLLKETQYF. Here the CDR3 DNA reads TGCGCCAGCGGACCGGGACTATTAAAAGAGACCCAGTACTTC.

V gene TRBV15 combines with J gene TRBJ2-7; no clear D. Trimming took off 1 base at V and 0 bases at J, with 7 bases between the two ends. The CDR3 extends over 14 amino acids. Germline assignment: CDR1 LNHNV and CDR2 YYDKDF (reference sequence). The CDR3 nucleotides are TGTGCCACCAGCAGAGTTTGGGCCTCCTACGAGCAGTACTTC. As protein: CATSRVWASYEQYF.

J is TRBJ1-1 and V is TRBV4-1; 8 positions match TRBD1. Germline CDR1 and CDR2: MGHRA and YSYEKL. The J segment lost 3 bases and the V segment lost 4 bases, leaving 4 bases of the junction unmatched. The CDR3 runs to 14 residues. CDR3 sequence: CASSLLTGDTEAFF. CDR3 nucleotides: TGCGCCAGCAGCCTCCTGACAGGGGACACTGAAGCTTTCTTT.